This TCR beta chain was recorded in a study of PD-L1 blockade in urothelial cancer. On the study more broadly: Administration of atezolizumab to patients began at some point between 2014 and 2016, at 1,200 mg intravenously every 3 weeks. Male patients with bladder-origin urothelial cancer numbered about nine tenths of the roughly 30. T cells numbered a median of around 140,000 in the blood samples.

PCRs each included synthetic TCR analog templates spiked in. Sequencing used immunoSEQ multiplex PCR; TCRdb keeps in-frame clones, though not all of them. The table has roughly 40,000 clones, about 89% seen once; the top ten hold about 11%. The time point here: pretreatment peripheral blood. V dropped 0 bases and J dropped 7 bases, with 9 bases sitting between them. Germline V gives CDR1 LGHNA, CDR2 YNFKEQ. This CDR3 is built from 13 residues. The sequencing here drew on PBMCs, taken around atezolizumab (anti-PD-L1) treatment. The receptor was derived from a woman in her sixties with urothelial cancer. This chain connects TRBV4-2 to TRBJ1-2; D might be TRBD1 (5 bases). The CDR3 sequence is CASSQESGGGYTF. The CDR3 DNA reads TGTGCCAGCAGCCAAGAATCGGGGGGTGGCTACACCTTC.